Below, 29 T cell receptor beta chains from the same sample are listed, as sequenced in a study of cytomegalovirus exposure and HLA in healthy donors. In the PCR, 60 Vbeta and 13 Jbeta primers were used. Produced via immunoSEQ multiplex PCR; TCRdb's table is partial and in-frame only. Here the sample spans approximately 85,000 clones, about 82% being singletons. Sequenced: PBMCs. Receptors originate from a man between 25 and 39 years old in good health and CMV-seronegative.

The V and J genes are TRBV6-1 and TRBJ1-5; no clear D gene. This CDR3 has 14 amino acids. V lost 5 bases to trimming and J lost 5 bases, with 13 bases between them. Per germline, CDR1 MNHNS and CDR2 SASEGT. The CDR3 reads CASSLGGTYQPQHF. Here the CDR3 DNA reads TGTGCCAGCAGTTTAGGAGGAACCTATCAGCCCCAGCATTTT.

The V call is TRBV9, the J call TRBJ2-3; D not resolved. The germline CDR1 and CDR2 sequences are SGDLS and YYNGEE. Trimming cost V 0 bases and J 2 bases, with 4 bases left between them. The CDR3 consists of 13 residues. The DNA of the CDR3 is TGTGCCAGCAGCGTAGTCATCACAGATACGCAGTATTTT. Residues: CASSVVITDTQYF.

The V and J genes are TRBV5-1 and TRBJ2-3; 10 nucleotides align to TRBD2. After removal of 1 base from V and 7 bases from J, the junction contained 9 bases not matched to a gene. The V gene's germline CDR1 is SGHRS and CDR2 YFSETQ. The CDR3 spans 16 residues. The CDR3 spells CASSLRASGSVNTQYF. CDR3 in DNA: TGCGCCAGCAGCTTGAGGGCTAGCGGGAGCGTAAATACGCAGTATTTT. Together with reference TRBV5-1 and TRBJ2-3, the CDR3 gives the full variable domain: KAGVTQTPRYLIKTRGQQVTLSCSPISGHRSVSWYQQTPGQGLQFLFEYFSETQRNKGNFPGRFSGRQFSNSRSEMNVSTLELGDSALYLCASSLRASGSVNTQYFGPGTRLTVL.

This rearrangement joins TRBV18 to TRBJ2-1, with a possible D match to TRBD2 (6 bases). The CDR3 totals 14 residues. Germline V gene lookup returns CDR1 KGHSH and CDR2 LQKENI. V was pared by 1 base and J by 9 bases, with 13 bases between. Here the CDR3 reads CASSPRISGSEQFF. In DNA form, the CDR3 reads TGTGCCAGCTCACCACGAATATCCGGGAGTGAGCAGTTCTTC.

The J gene is TRBJ1-2, the V gene TRBV2, with 12 bases lining up with TRBD1. Unmatched junction bases numbered 4, after V lost 5 bases and J lost 6 bases. The CDR3 is 14 residues long. Germline V lookup: CDR1 SNHLY, CDR2 FYNNEI. The CDR3 sequence: CASSRDRGRNGYTF. As DNA, the CDR3 is TGTGCCAGCAGTCGGGACAGGGGGCGTAATGGCTACACCTTC.

The V gene is TRBV5-1, the J gene TRBJ2-5, with unresolved D. This CDR3 region has 14 residues. Germline CDR1 is SGHRS and CDR2 is YFSETQ. With 4 bases removed from V and 5 bases from J, the gap between germline ends came to 15 bases. The CDR3 loop reads CASSPLKTGETQYF. CDR3 sequence (DNA): TGCGCCAGCAGCCCCCTTAAGACCGGGGAGACCCAGTACTTC.

The J gene is TRBJ2-1, the V gene TRBV5-4, with 11 positions matching TRBD2. In germline, CDR1 is SGHNT, CDR2 YYREEE (reference sequence). The V segment lost 4 bases and the J segment 8 bases; nucleotides outside the gene matches: 20. This CDR3 is 19 amino acids long. Written as DNA, the CDR3 is TGTGCCAGCAGCGCCGGGACTAGCGGCCCCCTAGGTTACGACGATGAGCAGTTCTTC. Residues: CASSAGTSGPLGYDDEQFF.

J is TRBJ2-1 and V is TRBV10-1; no clear D. Germline CDR1 is WNHNN and CDR2 is SYGVQD (reference sequence). V lost 3 bases and J lost 8, with 5 bases in between. The CDR3 has 11 amino acids. The CDR3 sequence is CASSEEDEQFF. CDR3 in DNA: TGCGCCAGCAGTGAAGAGGATGAGCAGTTCTTC.

The CDR3 nucleotides are TGTGCCAGCAGTGACGAACAGGGGCCGTATTACCGTTACGAGCAGTACTTC. It codes for CASSDEQGPYYRYEQYF. The rearrangement uses TRBV6-1 and TRBJ2-7; 7 bases fit TRBD1. Germline loops: CDR1 MNHNS, CDR2 SASEGT. This CDR3 contains 17 residues. With 3 bases clipped from V and 4 bases from J, the junction kept 15 bases outside the gene matches.

The rearrangement uses TRBV5-6 and TRBJ1-1; D unresolved. The CDR3 spans 13 residues. The germline CDR1 and CDR2 sequences are SGHDT and YYEEEE. Trimming took 4 bases from V and 6 from J, leaving 13 bases between them. CDR3 residues: CASSPPAVSEAFF. The DNA for the CDR3 is TGTGCCAGCAGCCCCCCAGCGGTGTCTGAAGCTTTCTTT. Filled out from reference TRBV5-6 and TRBJ1-1, the complete variable domain reads DAGVTQSPTHLIKTRGQQVTLRCSPKSGHDTVSWYQQALGQGPQFIFQYYEEEERQRGNFPDRFSGHQFPNYSSELNVNALLLGDSALYLCASSPPAVSEAFFGQGTRLTVV.

The chain joins TRBV5-1 to TRBJ1-5; 8 positions agree with TRBD1. V dropped 7 bases and J dropped 7; count of bases not matched to a gene: 13. CDR3 length equals 15 residues. The germline CDR1 and CDR2 sequences are SGHRS and YFSETQ. DNA for the CDR3: TGCGCCAGCGGCCCAGAAGGACAGGGAGGACAGCCCCAGCATTTT. Its protein product is CASGPEGQGGQPQHF.

The CDR3 nucleotides are TGCAGCGTTAAGGGGCTCGGCTATGGCTACACCTTC. Protein sequence: CSVKGLGYGYTF. The rearrangement links TRBV29-1 to TRBJ1-2; tentative D call: TRBD1 (5 bases). V shed 5 bases and J shed 4 bases, with 11 bases lying between them. CDR1 is SQVTM and CDR2 is ANQGSEA in the germline V gene. The CDR3 spans 12 residues.

The genes are TRBV6-5 and TRBJ2-3, with 8 positions matching TRBD1. Trimming at V came to 4 bases and at J to 3 bases, leaving 6 bases not matched to a gene. The CDR3 has 15 amino acids. The germline CDR1 and CDR2 sequences are MNHEY and SVGAGI. The CDR3 DNA reads TGTGCCAGCAGTTTGGGGCAGGGGGCAACAGATACGCAGTATTTT. This codes for CASSLGQGATDTQYF.

This chain connects TRBV6-1 to TRBJ2-5, with TRBD2 identical over 12 bases. V dropped 2 bases and J dropped 6; count of bases not matched to a gene: 4. Germline V gene data show CDR1 as MNHNS and CDR2 as SASEGT. The CDR3 loop spans 15 amino acids. CDR3 nucleotides: TGTGCCAGCAGTGAAATACTAGCGGGAGGACAGACCCAGTACTTC. Translation gives CASSEILAGGQTQYF.

The J gene is TRBJ1-1, the V gene TRBV27; TRBD1 agrees at 7 bases. CDR1 and CDR2 from the germline V gene are MNHEY and SMNVEV (reference sequence). This CDR3 comprises 13 residues. The V segment lost 5 bases and the J segment 1 base; nucleotides outside the gene matches: 1. In nucleotides, the CDR3 is TGTGCCAGCAGTGGACAGGCGAACACTGAAGCTTTCTTT. It specifies CASSGQANTEAFF.

The chain joins TRBV28 to TRBJ1-5; D unclear. CDR3 length equals 16 residues. With 7 bases removed from V and 3 bases from J, the gap between germline ends came to 19 bases. Germline CDR1 is MDHEN and CDR2 is SYDVKM. CDR3 sequence (DNA): TGTGCCAGCACCTCCCGGCCCGGGAGAGACAATCAGCCCCAGCATTTT. This encodes CASTSRPGRDNQPQHF.

The rearrangement joins TRBV5-5 to TRBJ2-5; 12 bases are a match to TRBD2. Unmatched junction bases numbered 12, after V lost 4 bases and J lost 5 bases. The germline V gene encodes CDR1 SGHKS and CDR2 YYEKEE (reference sequence). The CDR3 is 17 amino acids. CDR3 DNA sequence: TGTGCCAGCAGCCAGAGACTAGCGGGGGTCACAACCGAGACCCAGTACTTC. Its translation: CASSQRLAGVTTETQYF.

This chain's CDR3 is CASSQWGGRAKNIQYF. The CDR3 DNA is TGCGCCAGCAGCCAATGGGGAGGTCGGGCCAAAAACATTCAGTACTTC. The chain couples TRBV4-3 to TRBJ2-4; D might be TRBD2 (6 bases). Germline CDR1 reads LGHNA; CDR2 reads YSLEER. This CDR3 contains 16 residues. V dropped 2 bases and J dropped 1 base, with 12 bases sitting between them.

The genes are TRBV5-6 and TRBJ2-3; 11 bases fit TRBD2. J lost 4 bases, V lost 4 bases, and 14 bases had no gene match. The length of the CDR3 is 18 residues. Germline V lookup: CDR1 SGHDT, CDR2 YYEEEE. CDR3 coding DNA: TGTGCCAGCAGCCAGATCGTTACTAGCGGGGGTTATTCAGATACGCAGTATTTT. Translated, it gives CASSQIVTSGGYSDTQYF.

The chain uses TRBV30 and TRBJ1-1, with D unresolved. Per the germline V gene, CDR1 is GTSNPN and CDR2 is SVGIG (reference sequence). V lost 4 bases and J 5 bases, leaving 11 bases between the germline ends. The CDR3 runs to 12 residues. As DNA, the CDR3 is TGTGCCTGGACCCCGGGAAGGACTGAAGCTTTCTTT. Translation: CAWTPGRTEAFF.

The chain recombines TRBV30 with TRBJ1-1; D call uncertain. The CDR3 extends over 11 amino acids. Germline V gene lookup returns CDR1 GTSNPN and CDR2 SVGIG (reference sequence). Between the trimmed V and J ends, which lost 5 bases and 1 base, there was a span of 5 bases. The CDR3 here is CAWRRNTEAFF. The CDR3 DNA reads TGTGCCTGGCGTCGGAACACTGAAGCTTTCTTT.

This clone has a handful of counts. The chain links TRBV7-9 to TRBJ1-4, with D perhaps TRBD1 (6 bases). Germline CDR1 and CDR2: SEHNR and FQNEAQ (reference sequence). The CDR3 extends over 15 amino acids. V was cut by 5 bases and J by 8 bases, with 18 bases left in between. The CDR3 DNA sequence: TGTGCCAGCAGCGCATGGGACACGCAAAGGGAAAAACTGTTTTTT. This codes for CASSAWDTQREKLFF.

The rearrangement uses TRBV6-5 and TRBJ2-1; tentatively, D is TRBD1 (6 bases). CDR1 and CDR2 from the germline V gene are MNHEY and SVGAGI. Trimming stripped 7 bases from V and 6 bases from J, with 19 bases between. The CDR3 sequence is 15 residues long. CDR3 bases: TGTGCCAGCACGAAACGGACAGCAGTGGGCAATGAGCAGTTCTTC. Protein sequence: CASTKRTAVGNEQFF.

This chain uses TRBV5-6 with TRBJ2-6; TRBD2 matches at 8 bases. This CDR3 contains 15 residues. J lost 3 bases, V lost 4 bases, and 3 bases had no gene match. The V gene's germline CDR1 is SGHDT and CDR2 YYEEEE. CDR3 bases: TGTGCCAGCAGCCCGGGGGGGTTTGGGGCCAACGTCCTGACTTTC. This translates into CASSPGGFGANVLTF.

This chain uses TRBV5-8 with TRBJ1-2, with 7 nucleotides matching TRBD1. Germline-derived CDR1 and CDR2 are SGHTS and YDEGEE. Germline trimming cut 3 bases from V and 2 bases from J; bases unmatched to any gene: 13. The CDR3 covers 17 residues. The CDR3 DNA reads TGTGCCAGCAGCTCGAACAGGGGAGACATGGGCAACTATGGCTACACCTTC. Translation gives CASSSNRGDMGNYGYTF.

The chain recombines TRBV29-1 with TRBJ1-2; D is perhaps TRBD1 (6 bases). The CDR3 has 16 amino acids. With 6 bases removed from V and 3 bases from J, the gap between germline ends came to 23 bases. CDR1 SQVTM and CDR2 ANQGSEA come from the germline V gene. CDR3 region: CSVSGTGKRTDYGYTF. The DNA for the CDR3 is TGCAGCGTCTCGGGTACAGGAAAAAGGACAGACTATGGCTACACCTTC. The full variable domain, completed using reference TRBV29-1 and TRBJ1-2, is SAVISQKPSRDICQRGTSLTIQCQVDSQVTMMFWYRQQPGQSLTLIATANQGSEATYESGFVIDKFPISRPNLTFSTLTVSNMSPEDSSIYLCSVSGTGKRTDYGYTFGSGTRLTVV.

Written as DNA, the CDR3 is TGTGCCTGGAGTGTAACTTCCTTCAATCAGCCCCAGCATTTT. It is translated as CAWSVTSFNQPQHF. The V gene is TRBV30, the J gene TRBJ1-5; D remains ambiguous. V was cut by 0 bases and J by 3 bases, with 9 bases left in between. In germline, CDR1 is GTSNPN, CDR2 SVGIG (reference sequence). The CDR3 length is 14 residues.

The chain carries TRBV5-4 and TRBJ2-2; tentative D call: TRBD1 (5 bases). Germline CDR1 reads SGHNT; CDR2 reads YYREEE (reference sequence). This CDR3 has 16 amino acids. Trimming shortened V by 1 base and J by 1 base, and 11 bases separated the two germline ends. This CDR3 is CASSLIPGRNTGELFF. The CDR3 region has the DNA TGTGCCAGCAGCTTGATTCCAGGGCGGAACACCGGGGAGCTGTTTTTT.

This chain connects TRBV7-9 to TRBJ1-4; no clear D. CDR3 size: 15 residues. Germline-derived CDR1 and CDR2 are SEHNR and FQNEAQ (reference sequence). Trimming removed 1 base at V and 3 bases at J, with 9 bases between. CDR3 sequence: CASSLGEGANEKLFF. The CDR3 region has the DNA TGTGCCAGCAGCTTAGGGGAGGGCGCTAATGAAAAACTGTTTTTT.